One sample yielded the 15 T cell receptor beta chains listed below, sequenced in a study of OX40 agonist ivuxolimab in advanced cancers. Using immunoSEQ multiplex PCR, the repertoire was profiled, and TCRdb retains in-frame clones only, with some absent. The sample contains under 80,000 clones, about 89% of which appear only once. Sequences were derived from CD4+ or CD8+ T cells sorted from blood, sampled in a trial of the OX40 agonist ivuxolimab. These receptors all stem from an adult with an advanced solid tumor such as melanoma, head and neck, liver or kidney cancer.

This clone was found a few times. The J gene is TRBJ2-7, the V gene TRBV6-5, with 9 bases that match TRBD2. Germline trimming cut 4 bases from V and 2 bases from J; bases unmatched to any gene: 0. The germline CDR1 and CDR2 sequences are MNHEY and SVGAGI. The CDR3 extends over 13 amino acids. CDR3 region: CASSLAGAYEQYF. CDR3 sequence (DNA): TGTGCCAGCAGTTTAGCGGGAGCCTACGAGCAGTACTTC.

The chain couples TRBV18 to TRBJ1-1, with D unclear. V was shortened by 6 bases and J by 0 bases, with 8 bases between the two germline ends. The CDR3 runs to 13 residues. Looked up from germline, CDR1 is KGHSH and CDR2 is LQKENI. The CDR3 DNA sequence: TGTGCCAGCTCTCCGAACTTGAACACTGAAGCTTTCTTT. Its protein product is CASSPNLNTEAFF.

This chain uses TRBV6-6 with TRBJ2-5; the D is unclear. Trimming pared 5 bases from V and 5 bases from J, leaving 6 bases between. Germline V CDR1 and CDR2: MNHNY, SVGAGI (reference sequence). This CDR3 contains 11 residues. The CDR3 DNA follows: TGTGCCAGCAGTCTAGAGGAGACCCAGTACTTC. Its protein is CASSLEETQYF.

This sequence joins TRBV10-1 and TRBJ2-7; 9 bases fit TRBD1. V lost 4 bases to trimming and J lost 4 bases; unmatched junction nucleotides: 8. The CDR3 runs to 15 residues. Germline CDR1 and CDR2: WNHNN and SYGVQD (reference sequence). CDR3 residues: CASSGPGQGEYEQYF. The CDR3 DNA reads as TGCGCCAGCAGTGGACCGGGACAGGGAGAATACGAGCAGTACTTC.

This clone was recorded once. J is TRBJ1-1 and V is TRBV7-9; D remains unclear. Germline V gene data show CDR1 as SEHNR and CDR2 as FQNEAQ (reference sequence). This CDR3 is built from 16 residues. The germline V and J ends were trimmed by 3 bases and 1 base, with 15 bases remaining between them. CDR3 nucleotide sequence: TGTGCCAGCAGCTTGGCGCTTGGGGAAGGGAACACTGAAGCTTTCTTT. This encodes CASSLALGEGNTEAFF.

The gene calls are TRBV30 and TRBJ1-2, with no clear D. From germline, CDR1 is GTSNPN and CDR2 SVGIG (reference sequence). The CDR3 totals 14 residues. V shed 0 bases and J shed 1 base, with 9 bases lying between them. CDR3 region: CAWSVASVNYGYTF. The CDR3 coding sequence is TGTGCCTGGAGTGTTGCCAGCGTTAACTATGGCTACACCTTC.

J is TRBJ1-4 and V is TRBV4-1; TRBD1 might be the D (6 bases). This CDR3 is built from 17 residues. The germline V and J ends were trimmed by 5 bases and 3 bases, with 19 bases remaining between them. In germline, CDR1 is MGHRA, CDR2 YSYEKL. CDR3 amino acids: CASSTPGGLKANEKLFF. The CDR3 DNA reads as TGCGCCAGCAGCACCCCGGGGGGGCTCAAGGCTAATGAAAAACTGTTTTTT.

This clone was detected only a few times. The chain combines TRBV5-1 with TRBJ1-2; 7 positions match TRBD1. V shed 4 bases, J shed 2 bases, and the junction held 17 bases outside the gene matches. Germline CDR1 reads SGHRS; CDR2 reads YFSETQ. There are 18 residues in the CDR3. This CDR3 reads CASSREIRQGRGNYGYTF. As DNA, the CDR3 is TGCGCCAGCAGCCGAGAAATTCGACAGGGAAGGGGAAACTATGGCTACACCTTC.

This chain links TRBV10-3 with TRBJ2-5, with D possibly being TRBD1 (6 bases). The CDR3 runs to 14 residues. Looked up from germline, CDR1 is ENHRY and CDR2 is SYGVKD. The ends were cut back, 2 bases at V and 4 bases at J, with 11 bases in the middle. CDR3 loop: CAISETGSGETQYF. In DNA, the CDR3 is TGTGCCATCAGTGAGACAGGGTCGGGAGAGACCCAGTACTTC.

This chain uses TRBV9 with TRBJ2-2; TRBD2 is a possible D gene (5 bases). Germline-derived CDR1 and CDR2 are SGDLS and YYNGEE. The ends were cut back, 4 bases at V and 4 bases at J, with 20 bases in the middle. The CDR3 runs 17 residues. CDR3 residues: CASSLRGRGRATGELFF. The CDR3 DNA reads TGTGCCAGCAGCCTCCGAGGTCGGGGTAGGGCCACCGGGGAGCTGTTTTTT.

The chain carries TRBV6-5 and TRBJ1-2; D unclear. The length of the CDR3 is 13 residues. Trimming left V 2 bases short and J 6 bases short, with 10 bases between. Germline V gives CDR1 MNHEY, CDR2 SVGAGI. CDR3 nucleotide sequence: TGTGCCAGCAGTTACGCGAGAGGGAATGGCTACACCTTC. Amino acids: CASSYARGNGYTF.

The chain employs TRBV19 and TRBJ2-2, with D possibly being TRBD2 (5 bases). Germline V gene data show CDR1 as LNHDA and CDR2 as SQIVND (reference sequence). V was pared by 3 bases and J by 0 bases, with 8 bases between. The CDR3 spans 15 residues. The CDR3 DNA is TGTGCCAGTAGTATTACCGGGACGAACACCGGGGAGCTGTTTTTT. Its translation: CASSITGTNTGELFF.

This rearrangement joins TRBV27 to TRBJ2-1; 10 nucleotides agree with TRBD1. Germline V lookup: CDR1 MNHEY, CDR2 SMNVEV (reference sequence). V was clipped by 2 bases and J by 1 base; unmatched bases: 5. The CDR3 has 17 residues. CDR3 residues: CASSLATGGRSYNEQFF. The CDR3 region has the DNA TGTGCCAGCAGTTTAGCGACAGGGGGCAGATCCTACAATGAGCAGTTCTTC.

The chain links TRBV28 to TRBJ2-4; TRBD1 or TRBD2 may be the D gene (6 bases each). Trimming took 3 bases from V and 1 from J, leaving 10 bases between them. Germline CDR1 reads MDHEN; CDR2 reads SYDVKM. There are 15 residues in the CDR3. The chain's CDR3 is CASSLGGEAKNIQYF. The CDR3 DNA is TGTGCCAGCAGTTTGGGGGGCGAGGCCAAAAACATTCAGTACTTC. Drawing the rest from reference TRBV28 and TRBJ2-4, the complete variable domain is DVKVTQSSRYLVKRTGEKVFLECVQDMDHENMFWYRQDPGLGLRLIYFSYDVKMKEKGDIPEGYSVSREKKERFSLILESASTNQTSMYLCASSLGGEAKNIQYFGAGTRLSVL.

About this clone: Other DNA sequences in the same sample also yield this CDR3. The genes are TRBV19 and TRBJ2-6, with TRBD1 identical over 8 bases. CDR1 and CDR2 (germline): LNHDA, SQIVND (reference sequence). V lost 3 bases to trimming and J lost 2 bases; unmatched junction nucleotides: 0. This CDR3 contains 15 residues. The DNA for the CDR3 is TGTGCCAGTAGTATCAGGGGGCCTGGGGCCAACGTCCTGACTTTC. Protein: CASSIRGPGANVLTF.